This entry is about one T cell receptor beta chain. The data derive from a study of shared T cell receptors in the human thymus. Profiling relied on immunoSEQ multiplex PCR, and the TCRdb table lists in-frame clones only, not all of them. The data show some 760,000 clones, 80% to 90% seen once. V was clipped by 4 bases and J by 2 bases, with 11 bases between them. The CDR3 has 14 residues. Germline V gives CDR1 MGHRA, CDR2 YSYEKL. This same sample was also part of a study on human thymus T cells.

V is TRBV4-1 and J is TRBJ1-2; D remains unclear. Sequencing used thymocytes. The sequence derives from a girl under three years old with a congenital heart defect. The CDR3 is CASSPPGANYGYTF. CDR3 nucleotide sequence: TGCGCCAGCAGCCCACCGGGAGCCAACTATGGCTACACCTTC.